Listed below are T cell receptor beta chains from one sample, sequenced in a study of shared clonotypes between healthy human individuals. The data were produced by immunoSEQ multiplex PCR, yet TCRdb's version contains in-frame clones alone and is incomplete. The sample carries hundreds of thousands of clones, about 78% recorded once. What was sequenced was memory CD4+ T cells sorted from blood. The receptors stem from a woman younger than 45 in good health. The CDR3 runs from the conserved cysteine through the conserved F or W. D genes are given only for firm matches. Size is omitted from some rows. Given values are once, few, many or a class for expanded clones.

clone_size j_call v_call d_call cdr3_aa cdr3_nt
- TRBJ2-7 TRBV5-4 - CASSPLDSPYEQYF TGTGCCAGCAGCCCCCTGGACAGTCCCTACGAGCAGTACTTC
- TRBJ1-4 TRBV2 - CASSEWAHPNEKLFF TGTGCCAGCAGTGAATGGGCCCATCCTAATGAAAAACTGTTTTTT
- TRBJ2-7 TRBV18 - CASSPQWDKTYEQYF TGTGCCAGCTCACCACAGTGGGACAAAACCTACGAGCAGTACTTC
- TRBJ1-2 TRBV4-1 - CASSQVGKKYGYTF TGCGCCAGCAGCCAAGTAGGGAAAAAATATGGCTACACCTTC
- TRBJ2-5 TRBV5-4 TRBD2 CASSLAGGPGETQYF TGTGCCAGCAGCCTAGCGGGAGGGCCGGGTGAGACCCAGTACTTC
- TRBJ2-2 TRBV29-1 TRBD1 CSVEAPGTVTDTGELFF TGCAGCGTTGAAGCCCCCGGGACAGTAACGGACACCGGGGAGCTGTTTTTT
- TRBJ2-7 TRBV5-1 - CASSVMGMAYEQYF TGCGCCAGCAGCGTCATGGGGATGGCCTACGAGCAGTACTTC
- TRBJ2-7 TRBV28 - CASKAPGVGEQYF TGTGCCAGCAAGGCCCCAGGGGTCGGCGAGCAGTACTTC
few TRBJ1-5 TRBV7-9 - CASSRGNQPQHF TGTGCCAGCAGCAGGGGAAATCAGCCCCAGCATTTT
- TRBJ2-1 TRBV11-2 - CASSPPVGAEQFF TGTGCCAGCAGTCCGCCGGTCGGGGCCGAGCAGTTCTTC
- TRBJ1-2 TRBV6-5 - CASRGTAQHGYTF TGTGCCAGCAGGGGCACGGCCCAACATGGCTACACCTTC
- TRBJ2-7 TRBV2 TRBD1 CASEGQGGEQYF TGTGCCAGCGAGGGACAGGGGGGGGAGCAGTACTTC
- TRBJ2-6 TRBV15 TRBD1 CATSRERGHGANVLTF TGTGCCACCAGCAGAGAAAGGGGGCATGGGGCCAACGTCCTGACTTTC
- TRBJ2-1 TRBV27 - CASSQVGMVDNEQFF TGTGCCAGCAGCCAAGTCGGGATGGTCGACAATGAGCAGTTCTTC
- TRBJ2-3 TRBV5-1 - CASQRQASTDTQYF TGCGCCAGCCAAAGACAGGCCAGCACAGATACGCAGTATTTT
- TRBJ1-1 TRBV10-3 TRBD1 CAISPGTANTEAFF TGTGCCATCAGCCCCGGGACAGCGAACACTGAAGCTTTCTTT
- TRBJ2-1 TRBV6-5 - CASRSLALYNEQFF TGTGCCAGCAGGTCACTAGCCCTTTACAATGAGCAGTTCTTC
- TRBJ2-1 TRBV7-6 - CASTQNGASSYNEQFF TGTGCCAGCACCCAGAACGGGGCTAGCTCCTACAATGAGCAGTTCTTC
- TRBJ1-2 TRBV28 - CASSLEGRINYGYTF TGTGCCAGCAGTTTGGAGGGACGGATTAACTATGGCTACACCTTC
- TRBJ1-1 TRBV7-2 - CASSLLQGGHTEAFF TGTGCCAGCAGCTTACTCCAGGGTGGTCACACTGAAGCTTTCTTT
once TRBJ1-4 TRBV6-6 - CASSYSATNEKLFF TGTGCCAGCAGTTACTCGGCAACTAATGAAAAACTGTTTTTT
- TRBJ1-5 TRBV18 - CASSPRDGPNQPQHF TGTGCCAGCTCACCTCGCGACGGTCCCAATCAGCCCCAGCATTTT
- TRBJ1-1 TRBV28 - CASSLSSLGAFF TGTGCCAGCAGTTTATCCTCGTTGGGAGCTTTCTTT
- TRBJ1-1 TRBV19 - CASSITWRNTEAFF TGTGCCAGTAGTATAACTTGGAGGAACACTGAAGCTTTCTTT
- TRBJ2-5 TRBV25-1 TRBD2 CASSEEALAGAETQYF TGTGCCAGCAGTGAAGAGGCCCTAGCGGGAGCAGAGACCCAGTACTTC
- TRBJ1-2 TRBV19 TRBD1 CASRGQGAYSGYTF TGTGCCAGTAGAGGACAGGGGGCGTACTCAGGCTACACCTTC
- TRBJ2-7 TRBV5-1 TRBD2 CASSWTSGSLGEQYF TGCGCCAGCAGCTGGACTAGCGGGAGCTTGGGGGAGCAGTACTTC
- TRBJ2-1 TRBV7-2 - CASSLVVLTNNEQFF TGTGCCAGCAGCTTAGTAGTGTTGACCAACAATGAGCAGTTCTTC
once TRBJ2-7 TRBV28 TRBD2 CASSFWGGAGYEQYF TGTGCCAGCAGTTTTTGGGGAGGGGCCGGCTACGAGCAGTACTTC
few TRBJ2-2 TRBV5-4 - CASSLAIGVTGELFF TGTGCCAGCAGCTTGGCCATAGGGGTGACCGGGGAGCTGTTTTTT
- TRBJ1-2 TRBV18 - CASSPGTDGYTF TGTGCCAGCTCACCAGGGACGGATGGCTACACCTTC
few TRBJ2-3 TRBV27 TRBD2 CASNNGLASAQYF TGTGCCAGCAATAATGGACTAGCGTCGGCGCAGTATTTT
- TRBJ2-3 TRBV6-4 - CASSDGTDTQYF TGTGCCAGCAGTGACGGCACAGATACGCAGTATTTT
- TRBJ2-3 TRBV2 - CASNWGGASTDTQYF TGTGCCAGCAATTGGGGCGGGGCAAGCACAGATACGCAGTATTTT
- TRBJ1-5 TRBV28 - CASSSGGQPQHF TGTGCCAGCAGTTCCGGGGGCCAGCCCCAGCATTTT
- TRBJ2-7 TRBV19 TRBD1 CASSTPGQGSHEQYF TGTGCCAGTAGTACTCCGGGACAGGGTTCTCACGAGCAGTACTTC
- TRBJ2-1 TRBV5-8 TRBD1 CASSWDRGRTGEQFF TGTGCCAGCAGCTGGGACAGGGGGCGGACCGGCGAGCAGTTCTTC
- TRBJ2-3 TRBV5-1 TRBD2 CASSSHSGLDTDTQYF TGCGCCAGCAGCTCGCACTCAGGACTAGACACAGATACGCAGTATTTT
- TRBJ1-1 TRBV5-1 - CASSLESNEGYTEAFF TGCGCCAGCAGCTTGGAAAGTAATGAGGGTTACACTGAAGCTTTCTTT
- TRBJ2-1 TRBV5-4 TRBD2 CASSPQLAEPANEQFF TGTGCCAGCAGCCCTCAACTAGCGGAGCCCGCGAATGAGCAGTTCTTC
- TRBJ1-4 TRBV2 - CASKAGPTNEKLFF TGTGCCAGTAAAGCCGGGCCTACTAATGAAAAACTGTTTTTT
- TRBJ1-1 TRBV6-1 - CASSEPFGGTEAFF TGTGCCAGCAGTGAACCTTTTGGGGGGACTGAAGCTTTCTTT